The clone carrying this TCR beta chain has just one count. The target antigen is unknown. The entry originates in a study of cytomegalovirus exposure and HLA in healthy donors. Broader study findings: Clonal expansion was found to be greater in HLA-associated TCR beta chains than in equally common others in a later analysis.

This CDR3 region has 14 residues. Trimming removed 8 bases from V and 0 bases from J, with 12 bases in between. Germline V lookup: CDR1 SGHVS, CDR2 FQNEAQ. The study ran its PCR with 60 Vbeta and 13 Jbeta primers. The assay was immunoSEQ multiplex PCR, and TCRdb's table has in-frame clones only and misses some. Here the sample spans 200,000 to 250,000 clones, more than 75% being singletons. Material: PBMCs. This clonotype was sampled from a human donor in good health. The chain uses TRBV7-8 and TRBJ2-3, with D possibly TRBD2 on 5 matching bases. The CDR3 DNA follows: TGTGCCAGCGCTACGGGATCCAGCACAGATACGCAGTATTTT. Protein sequence: CASATGSSTDTQYF.